Listed below are T cell receptor beta chains from one sample, sequenced in a study of radiotherapy plus CTLA-4 blockade in lung cancer. Assay: immunoSEQ multiplex PCR; the TCRdb copy retains only in-frame clones and omits some. The sample holds about 120,000 clones; 75% to 90% are singletons and the top ten take 5.5% to 8%. Material: peripheral blood, obtained from a patient treated with radiotherapy plus ipilimumab. The receptors were gathered from a human donor with non-small cell lung cancer that progressed on radiotherapy plus ipilimumab. CDR3s include the opening cysteine and the closing phenylalanine or tryptophan. The D gene is left open where the match is weak. Size tells how often a clone was seen (once, few, many) or the class of an expanded clone, and some rows leave it out.

J,size,D,V,DNA,CDR3
TRBJ2-1,NA,NA,TRBV5-1,TGCGCCAGCAGCGGGCGGGCAGGGGTCGGTCGAAGTGGGAACAATGAGCAGTTCTTC,CASSGRAGVGRSGNNEQFF
TRBJ1-2,NA,TRBD1,TRBV6-5,TGTGCCAGCAGTTACTACTCTACAGGGGGCTATGGCTACACCTTC,CASSYYSTGGYGYTF
TRBJ1-1,NA,NA,TRBV18,TGTGCCAGCTCGACAAACACTGAAGCTTTCTTT,CASSTNTEAFF
TRBJ2-7,NA,TRBD1,TRBV7-9,TGTGCCAGCAGCACTGGACAGGTCCCCTCCTACGAGCAGTACTTC,CASSTGQVPSYEQYF
TRBJ1-1,NA,TRBD1,TRBV19,TGTGCCAGTAGTAGACCCGGGACAGGGGCTAACACTGAAGCTTTCTTT,CASSRPGTGANTEAFF
TRBJ1-1,NA,NA,TRBV29-1,TGCAGCGCCGCGTCAGGGAAGACTGAAGCTTTCTTT,CSAASGKTEAFF
TRBJ2-6,NA,TRBD2,TRBV7-9,TGTGCCAGCAGCTTTCCGGGACTAGCGGGAGATGGGGCCAACGTCCTGACTTTC,CASSFPGLAGDGANVLTF
TRBJ1-1,once,TRBD1,TRBV9,TGTGCCAGCAGCGGCCGGGGGGGACAGGCTAGCGCTGAAGCTTTCTTT,CASSGRGGQASAEAFF
TRBJ1-2,NA,NA,TRBV5-1,TGCGCCAGCAGTTCACGACAGTATGAGTTGGGCTACACCTTC,CASSSRQYELGYTF
TRBJ2-7,NA,NA,TRBV2,TGTGCCAGCAGCAGACTCGCCCTCGAGCAGTACTTC,CASSRLALEQYF
TRBJ2-5,NA,NA,TRBV28,TGTGCCAGCAGTGCCAGGAGGCCTCAAGAGACCCAGTACTTC,CASSARRPQETQYF
TRBJ1-1,NA,NA,TRBV6-6,TGTGCCAGCAGTAATATGCTCCCGGACAGTAAAGCTTTCTTT,CASSNMLPDSKAFF
TRBJ1-2,NA,NA,TRBV30,TGTGCCTGGAGTGTACTAGGGGTTAATGGCTACACCTTC,CAWSVLGVNGYTF
TRBJ1-1,few,NA,TRBV19,TGTGCCAGTAGTATTAAGGCCTTTGAAGCTTTCTTT,CASSIKAFEAFF
TRBJ2-1,NA,TRBD2,TRBV19,TGTGCCAGTAGTATCCTTAGCGGGACCGGGAACAATGAGCAGTTCTTC,CASSILSGTGNNEQFF
TRBJ2-7,NA,NA,TRBV11-2,TGTGCCAGCACTTCACTGGGTCCCTACGAGCAGTACTTC,CASTSLGPYEQYF
TRBJ2-2,NA,NA,TRBV5-1,TGCGCCAGCAGCTTGGCTGTCGCTTTGGACACCGGGGAGCTGTTTTTT,CASSLAVALDTGELFF
TRBJ1-1,NA,NA,TRBV18,TGTGCCAGCTCACCAAGGACTGACAACACTGAAGCTTTCTTT,CASSPRTDNTEAFF
TRBJ1-2,NA,NA,TRBV6-5,TGTGCCAGCAGAGACACAGGGAACTATGGCTACACCTTC,CASRDTGNYGYTF
TRBJ1-5,NA,NA,TRBV27,TGTGCCAGCAGTTTATCCGGGACGGGGGGCGAGCATTTT,CASSLSGTGGEHF
TRBJ1-5,NA,NA,TRBV7-6,TGTGCCAGCAGCTTGATGGCCGCGGGTCAGCCCCAGCATTTT,CASSLMAAGQPQHF
TRBJ2-1,NA,TRBD1,TRBV29-1,TGCAGCGTTGGCCCTAGGACAGGGGCGCACAATGAGCAGTTCTTC,CSVGPRTGAHNEQFF
TRBJ1-1,once,NA,TRBV9,TGTGCCAGCAGCGTCACAGCGACCACTGAAGCTTTCTTT,CASSVTATTEAFF
TRBJ2-1,NA,TRBD2,TRBV11-2,TGTGCCAGCAGGGGGGGGAGCGGGAGCAATGAGCAGTTCTTC,CASRGGSGSNEQFF
TRBJ2-5,NA,NA,TRBV9,TGTGCCAGCAGCGTAGGAACAAGGGAGACCCAGTACTTC,CASSVGTRETQYF
TRBJ1-2,once,TRBD1,TRBV10-3,TGTGCCATCAGTGGGAGGTGGAGGGACAGAAAAAACTATGGCTACACCTTC,CAISGRWRDRKNYGYTF
TRBJ2-2,NA,TRBD2,TRBV2,TGTGCCAGCAGAGAGGATATAGCGGGGAACACCGGGGAGCTGTTTTTT,CASREDIAGNTGELFF
TRBJ1-1,NA,NA,TRBV2,TGTGCCAGCAGTGAGTGGACAGCGAACACTGAAGCTTTCTTT,CASSEWTANTEAFF
TRBJ2-1,NA,TRBD2,TRBV2,TGTGCCAGCAGTGACGGGACTAGCGGGAGTAACAATGAGCAGTTCTTC,CASSDGTSGSNNEQFF
TRBJ2-3,NA,TRBD1,TRBV2,TGTGCCAGCAGTCCGACAGGGTCTAGCACAGATACGCAGTATTTT,CASSPTGSSTDTQYF
TRBJ1-1,NA,TRBD1,TRBV19,TGTGCCAGTAGTCAGACAGGGCCTGCCGACTACACTGAAGCTTTCTTT,CASSQTGPADYTEAFF
TRBJ2-1,NA,TRBD1,TRBV7-3,TGTGCCAGCAGCTTCACAGGGGGGGAGCAGTTCTTC,CASSFTGGEQFF
TRBJ1-1,NA,NA,TRBV11-3,TGTGCCAGCAGCCCAAGTCCCACGACCACTGAAGCTTTCTTT,CASSPSPTTTEAFF
TRBJ1-1,NA,TRBD1,TRBV5-1,TGCGCCAGCATCCACACCGGGACAGGGGAGGTTGAAGCTTTCTTT,CASIHTGTGEVEAFF